What follows are 13 T cell receptor beta chains derived from one specimen sequenced in a study of technical replicates of blood from a handful of donors. Assay: immunoSEQ multiplex PCR; the TCRdb copy retains only in-frame clones and omits some. The sample lists about 56,000 clones; over 85% were seen once. The sample taken for sequencing was PBMCs. These receptors all come from a human donor in good health. Some clones in this sample may be carry-over from other donors' samples.

The rearrangement joins TRBV30 to TRBJ2-7, with a weak D call TRBD2 (5 bases). This CDR3 is built from 13 residues. Germline loops: CDR1 GTSNPN, CDR2 SVGIG (reference sequence). Deletions cut 0 bases from V and 5 bases from J, with 11 bases between. The CDR3 reads CAWSVQRRNEQYF. The CDR3 bases are TGTGCCTGGAGTGTACAGAGGAGGAACGAGCAGTACTTC.

This chain links TRBV10-3 with TRBJ2-1; weak D call: TRBD2 (6 bases). The CDR3 is 16 residues long. V dropped 8 bases and J dropped 8 bases, with 25 bases sitting between them. Per the germline V gene, CDR1 is ENHRY and CDR2 is SYGVKD. The CDR3 loop reads CAIREKVTTPLDEQFF. The CDR3 DNA sequence: TGTGCCATCCGGGAGAAGGTGACTACCCCCCTGGATGAGCAGTTCTTC.

The chain is built from TRBV10-3 and TRBJ2-5, with D possibly TRBD1 on 6 matching bases. Looked up from germline, CDR1 is ENHRY and CDR2 is SYGVKD. This CDR3 region has 12 residues. The V and J ends lost 10 bases and 0 bases respectively, with 9 bases between them. The CDR3 region has the DNA TGTGCCACTCAGGGGAACCAAGAGACCCAGTACTTC. It yields the protein CATQGNQETQYF.

The rearrangement uses TRBV11-2 and TRBJ1-6; 7 bases agree with TRBD1. This CDR3 is 14 amino acids long. CDR1 is SGHAT and CDR2 is FQNNGV in the germline V gene. V dropped 4 bases and J dropped 7; count of bases not matched to a gene: 4. This CDR3 reads CASSYRGRNSPLHF. In DNA form, the CDR3 reads TGTGCCAGCAGCTACAGGGGACGGAATTCACCCCTCCACTTT. The variable domain in full, completed from reference TRBV11-2 and TRBJ1-6, reads EAGVAQSPRYKIIEKRQSVAFWCNPISGHATLYWYQQILGQGPKLLIQFQNNGVVDDSQLPKDRFSAERLKGVDSTLKIQPAKLEDSAVYLCASSYRGRNSPLHFGNGTRLTVT.

This clone was observed a single time. The chain recombines TRBV6-1 with TRBJ2-3, with D perhaps matching TRBD1 (6 bases). CDR1 MNHNS and CDR2 SASEGT come from the germline V gene. This CDR3 has 13 residues. V gave up 2 bases and J gave up 9 bases, with 12 bases separating them. CDR3 nucleotides: TGTGCCAGCAGTGAACTGGGGGCGAGGACGCAGTATTTT. Translated: CASSELGARTQYF.

The chain employs TRBV9 and TRBJ1-2, with a possible D match to TRBD1 (6 bases). V was cut by 0 bases and J by 0 bases, with 9 bases left in between. CDR3 size: 15 residues. The germline V gene encodes CDR1 SGDLS and CDR2 YYNGEE. The CDR3 sequence is CASSVAGGPNYGYTF. In nucleotides, the CDR3 is TGTGCCAGCAGCGTAGCGGGGGGCCCTAACTATGGCTACACCTTC.

V gene TRBV7-9 combines with J gene TRBJ2-1, with a weak D call TRBD2 (7 bases). V was trimmed by 5 bases and J by 4 bases, leaving 15 bases between them. The V gene's germline CDR1 is SEHNR and CDR2 FQNEAQ (reference sequence). This CDR3 contains 15 residues. In DNA form, the CDR3 reads TGTGCCAGCAGCCCCCCGGGGGGCGGATACAATGAGCAGTTCTTC. Its translation: CASSPPGGGYNEQFF.

The rearrangement joins TRBV5-6 to TRBJ2-6, with D unclear. CDR3 length: 16 amino acids. Per the germline V gene, CDR1 is SGHDT and CDR2 is YYEEEE. V gave up 4 bases and J gave up 0 bases, with 11 bases separating them. CDR3 protein: CASSPPSRSGANVLTF. DNA of the CDR3: TGTGCCAGCAGCCCCCCTTCCCGCTCTGGGGCCAACGTCCTGACTTTC.

The V call is TRBV5-1, the J call TRBJ1-2; D is perhaps TRBD1 (5 bases). Per germline, CDR1 SGHRS and CDR2 YFSETQ. Trimming took 0 bases from V and 4 from J, leaving 7 bases between them. This CDR3 is built from 13 residues. The CDR3 protein is CASSLDDSYGYTF. The CDR3, as DNA: TGCGCCAGCAGCTTGGATGACAGCTATGGCTACACCTTC.

This chain connects TRBV9 to TRBJ2-5; 7 positions agree with TRBD2. Trimming at V came to 3 bases and at J to 5 bases, leaving 7 bases not matched to a gene. The CDR3 length is 14 residues. Germline-derived CDR1 and CDR2 are SGDLS and YYNGEE. DNA of the CDR3: TGTGCCAGCAGCGCTCTGGGGGGGTGGGAGACCCAGTACTTC. It specifies CASSALGGWETQYF.

This sequence joins TRBV7-2 and TRBJ2-1; tentative D call: TRBD2 (5 bases). Germline lookup yields CDR1 SGHTA and CDR2 FQGNSA. This CDR3 has 13 residues. Trimming pared 2 bases from V and 10 bases from J, leaving 12 bases between. Here the CDR3 DNA reads TGTGCCAGCAGCTTACTTACTAGAGGGGAGCAGTTCTTC. As protein: CASSLLTRGEQFF.

J is TRBJ2-3 and V is TRBV4-1, with 9 nucleotides matching TRBD2. V was clipped by 0 bases and J by 4 bases; unmatched bases: 8. The CDR3 is 17 residues long. The germline gives CDR1 MGHRA, CDR2 YSYEKL. The DNA of the CDR3 is TGCGCCAGCAGCCAAGATTTCGAGACTAGCGGCGCAGATACGCAGTATTTT. Translating it yields CASSQDFETSGADTQYF.

The CDR3 DNA is TGTGCCAGCAGGTCATCCGGGAGCAACGAGCAGTACTTC. Its translation: CASRSSGSNEQYF. The V and J genes are TRBV7-9 and TRBJ2-7; possibly TRBD2 for D (6 bases). Deletions cut 6 bases from V and 5 bases from J, with 14 bases between. Germline V lookup: CDR1 SEHNR, CDR2 FQNEAQ (reference sequence). The CDR3 extends over 13 amino acids.